This T cell receptor beta chain emerged from a study of CXCR3-negative and CXCR3-positive naive CD8 T cells. Study findings and constraints: With respect to TRBV-TRBJ usage, naive CXCR3-negative and CXCR3-positive cells were similar; memory differed. When CXCR3-positive naive cells were set against CXCR3-negative naive cells, the former had more hydrophobic TRB CDR3s.

The germline gives CDR1 SNHLY, CDR2 FYNNEI. The CDR3 contains 15 residues. A word on this clonotype: The antigen remains unidentified.

Naive CD8+ T cells carried a CD45RO-CCR7+CD27+CD95- phenotype. Carrying UMI labels, the TRB cDNA libraries were prepared through 5' RACE. TCRdb re-called the 5' RACE reads and gives one entry per CDR3 protein, without DNA. The listing contains roughly 130,000 distinct CDR3 sequences. The gene calls are TRBV2 and TRBJ2-5; the D call from TCRdb, TRBD2, cannot be confirmed without DNA. The sample was naive CXCR3+ CD8+ T cells from blood. Indicated subset: CD45RO-CCR7+CD27+CD95- naive CD8+ T cells expressing CXCR3 (TNR3+). This receptor was obtained from a human donor in good health. Some clones in this sample may be carry-over from other donors' samples. The CDR3 protein is CASSERTSGFPTQYF.